The rows below give T cell receptor beta chains drawn from one sample of a study of high-grade serous ovarian cancer treatment subgroups. Some clones are missing from TCRdb's copy, which holds only in-frame ones; the method was immunoSEQ multiplex PCR. The sample contains about 3,600 clones, about 70% of which appear only once. The source material was tumor tissue. Source of these receptors: a human donor with high-grade serous ovarian cancer. Each CDR3 is given with its conserved first and last residue. Each record gives: D gene, clone size, J gene, V gene, CDR3 protein, CDR3 DNA. D genes are given only for firm matches. Clone size appears in some rows only: once, few, many, or a class for an expanded clone.

. once TRBJ2-3 TRBV28 CASRPLGRLDTQYF TGTGCCAGCAGACCCTTGGGACGTTTGGATACGCAGTATTTT
. few TRBJ2-2 TRBV2 CASIGSTGELFF TGTGCCAGCATCGGCAGCACCGGGGAGCTGTTTTTT
. . TRBJ1-1 TRBV11-2 CASSLRPGEIAEAFF TGTGCCAGCAGCTTAAGGCCAGGGGAAATCGCTGAAGCTTTCTTT
. . TRBJ2-6 TRBV6-1 CASSEAPGTGANVLTF TGTGCCAGCAGTGAAGCGCCTGGTACGGGGGCCAACGTCCTGACTTTC
TRBD1 . TRBJ1-1 TRBV11-2 CASSPTDRGGTEAFF TGTGCCAGCAGCCCGACGGACAGGGGGGGCACTGAAGCTTTCTTT
TRBD1 . TRBJ2-5 TRBV7-8 CASSSTGGQETQYF TGTGCCAGCAGCTCGACAGGGGGACAAGAGACCCAGTACTTC
TRBD1 . TRBJ1-2 TRBV7-9 CASSSVGQGNYGYTF TGTGCCAGCAGCTCCGTTGGACAGGGGAACTATGGCTACACCTTC
TRBD1 . TRBJ1-6 TRBV6-6 CASSGDRANSPLHF TGTGCCAGCAGTGGGGACAGGGCCAATTCACCCCTCCACTTT
. . TRBJ2-1 TRBV5-8 CASSFLGTSSSYNEQFF TGTGCCAGCAGCTTTCTCGGGACTTCAAGCTCCTACAATGAGCAGTTCTTC
TRBD2 . TRBJ2-2 TRBV5-4 CASSLLPGLANTGELFF TGTGCCAGCAGCTTACTCCCGGGACTAGCCAACACCGGGGAGCTGTTTTTT
TRBD1 . TRBJ2-7 TRBV5-1 CASSRDRSESYEQYF TGCGCCAGCAGTCGGGACAGGTCCGAGTCCTACGAGCAGTACTTC
TRBD1 few TRBJ2-5 TRBV6-5 CASSYGTDKETQYF TGTGCCAGCAGTTACGGGACAGACAAAGAGACCCAGTACTTC
. . TRBJ1-1 TRBV7-2 CASSLDSGMGGEAFF TGTGCCAGCAGCTTAGACTCCGGGATGGGGGGTGAAGCTTTCTTT
TRBD1 . TRBJ1-2 TRBV5-1 CASSLARHGQGSGGYTF TGCGCCAGCAGCTTGGCCCGCCATGGACAGGGGTCAGGTGGCTACACCTTC
. . TRBJ1-5 TRBV27 CASSSPGSNQPQHF TGTGCCAGCAGTTCCCCTGGAAGCAATCAGCCCCAGCATTTT
. . TRBJ2-2 TRBV15 CATSREYPGTSNTGELFF TGTGCCACCAGCAGAGAGTACCCCGGGACTTCGAACACCGGGGAGCTGTTTTTT